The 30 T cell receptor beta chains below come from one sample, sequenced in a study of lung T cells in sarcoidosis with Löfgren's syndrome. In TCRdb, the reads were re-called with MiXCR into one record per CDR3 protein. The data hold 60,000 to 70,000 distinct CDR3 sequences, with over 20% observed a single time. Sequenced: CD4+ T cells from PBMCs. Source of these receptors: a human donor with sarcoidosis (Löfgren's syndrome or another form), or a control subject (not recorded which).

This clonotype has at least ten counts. The CDR3 nucleotides read TGTGCCAGCACCAGGTTATGGCTTAACGAGCAGTACTTC. This translates into CASTRLWLNEQYF. V is TRBV28 and J is TRBJ2-7, with unresolved D. Germline V gene lookup returns CDR1 MDHEN and CDR2 SYDVKM. The V end was cut by 7 bases, the J end by 5 bases, with 15 bases between. The CDR3 consists of 13 residues.

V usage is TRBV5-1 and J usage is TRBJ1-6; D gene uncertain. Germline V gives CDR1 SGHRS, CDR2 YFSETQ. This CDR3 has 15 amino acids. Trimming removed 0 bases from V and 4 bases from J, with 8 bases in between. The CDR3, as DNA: TGCGCCAGCAGCTTGGAAGGCGGATATAATTCACCCCTCCACTTT. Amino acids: CASSLEGGYNSPLHF.

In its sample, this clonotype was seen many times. The CDR3 region is CASRLDRGTYNEQFF. In nucleotides, the CDR3 is TGTGCCAGCAGACTGGACAGGGGGACCTACAATGAGCAGTTCTTC. The V gene is TRBV6-1, the J gene TRBJ2-1; 10 bases agree with TRBD1. The V gene end was trimmed by 6 bases and the J gene end by 2 bases; junction bases not matched to a gene: 4. This CDR3 has 15 residues. Germline lookup yields CDR1 MNHNS and CDR2 SASEGT.

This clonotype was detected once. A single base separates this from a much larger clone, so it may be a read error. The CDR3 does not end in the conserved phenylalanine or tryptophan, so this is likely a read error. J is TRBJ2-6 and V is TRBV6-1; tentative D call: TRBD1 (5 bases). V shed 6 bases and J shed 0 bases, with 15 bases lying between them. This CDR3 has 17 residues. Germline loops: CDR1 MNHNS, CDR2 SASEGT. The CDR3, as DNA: TGTGCCAGCAGATTACAGGCCCCAAGCTCTGGGGCCAACGTCCTGACTTCC. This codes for CASRLQAPSSGANVLTS.

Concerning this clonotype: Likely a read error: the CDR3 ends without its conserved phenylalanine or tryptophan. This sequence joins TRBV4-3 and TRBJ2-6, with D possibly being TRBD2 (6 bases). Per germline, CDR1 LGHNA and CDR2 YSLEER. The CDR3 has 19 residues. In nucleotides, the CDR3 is TGCGCCAGCAGCCAAGCCCCTTTGGGGGGAACCTCTGGGGCAAACGTCCTGACTTAC. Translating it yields CASSQAPLGGTSGANVLTY.

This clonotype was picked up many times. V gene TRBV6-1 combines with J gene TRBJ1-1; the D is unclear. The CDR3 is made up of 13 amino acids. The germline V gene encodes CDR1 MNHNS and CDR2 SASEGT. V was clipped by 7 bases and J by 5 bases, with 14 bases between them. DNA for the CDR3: TGTGCCAGCACCTCACCCCTAAGGACTGAAGCTTTCTTT. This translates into CASTSPLRTEAFF.

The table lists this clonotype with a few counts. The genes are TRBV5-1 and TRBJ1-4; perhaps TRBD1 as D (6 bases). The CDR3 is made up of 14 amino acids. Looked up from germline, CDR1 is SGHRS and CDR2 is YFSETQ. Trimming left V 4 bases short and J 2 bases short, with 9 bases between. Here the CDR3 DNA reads TGCGCCAGCAGCATCGGACAGACTAATGAAAAACTGTTTTTT. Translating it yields CASSIGQTNEKLFF.

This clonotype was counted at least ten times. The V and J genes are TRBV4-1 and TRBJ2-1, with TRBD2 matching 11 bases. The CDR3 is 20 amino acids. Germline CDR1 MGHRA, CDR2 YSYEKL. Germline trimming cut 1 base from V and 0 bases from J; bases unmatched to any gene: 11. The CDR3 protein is CASSQVGLAGGPSSYNEQFF. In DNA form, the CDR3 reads TGCGCCAGCAGCCAAGTAGGGCTAGCGGGAGGCCCCAGCTCCTACAATGAGCAGTTCTTC.

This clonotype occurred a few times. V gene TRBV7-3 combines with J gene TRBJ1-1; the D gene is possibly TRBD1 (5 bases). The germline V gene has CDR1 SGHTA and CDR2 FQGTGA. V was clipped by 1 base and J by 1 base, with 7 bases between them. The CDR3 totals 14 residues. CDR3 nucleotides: TGTGCCAGCAGCTTAATAAGGGGGAACACTGAAGCTTTCTTT. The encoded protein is CASSLIRGNTEAFF.

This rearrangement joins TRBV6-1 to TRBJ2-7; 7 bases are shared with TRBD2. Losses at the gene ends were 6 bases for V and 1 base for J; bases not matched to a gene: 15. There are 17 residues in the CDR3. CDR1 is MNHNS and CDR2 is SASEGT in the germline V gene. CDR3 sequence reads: CASSSFLGGIGSYEQYF. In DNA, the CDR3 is TGTGCCAGCAGCTCCTTTTTGGGGGGGATCGGTTCCTACGAGCAGTACTTC.

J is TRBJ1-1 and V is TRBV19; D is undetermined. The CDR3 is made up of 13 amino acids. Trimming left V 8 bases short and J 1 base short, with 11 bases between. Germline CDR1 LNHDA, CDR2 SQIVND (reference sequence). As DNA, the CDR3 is TGTGCCAGTGGCGGACGGGAGAACACTGAAGCTTTCTTT. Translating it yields CASGGRENTEAFF.

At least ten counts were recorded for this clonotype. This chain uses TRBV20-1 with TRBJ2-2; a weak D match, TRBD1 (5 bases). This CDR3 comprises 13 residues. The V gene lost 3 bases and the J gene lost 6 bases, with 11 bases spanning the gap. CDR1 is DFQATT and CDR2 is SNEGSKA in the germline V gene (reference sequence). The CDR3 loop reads CSARVRAAGELFF. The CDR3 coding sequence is TGCAGTGCTAGGGTCAGGGCGGCCGGGGAGCTGTTTTTT.

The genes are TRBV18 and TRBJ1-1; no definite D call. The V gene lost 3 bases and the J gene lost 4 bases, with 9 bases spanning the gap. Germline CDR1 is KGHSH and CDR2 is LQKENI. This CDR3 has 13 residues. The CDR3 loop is CASSPSEGTEAFF. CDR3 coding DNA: TGTGCCAGCTCACCCTCTGAGGGCACTGAAGCTTTCTTT.

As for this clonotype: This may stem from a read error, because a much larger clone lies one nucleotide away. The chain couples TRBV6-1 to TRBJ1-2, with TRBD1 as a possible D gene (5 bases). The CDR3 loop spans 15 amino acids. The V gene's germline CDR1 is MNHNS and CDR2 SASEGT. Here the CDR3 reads CASRNQGLGGYGHTF. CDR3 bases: TGTGCCAGCAGAAATCAGGGCCTAGGTGGCTATGGCCACACCTTC.

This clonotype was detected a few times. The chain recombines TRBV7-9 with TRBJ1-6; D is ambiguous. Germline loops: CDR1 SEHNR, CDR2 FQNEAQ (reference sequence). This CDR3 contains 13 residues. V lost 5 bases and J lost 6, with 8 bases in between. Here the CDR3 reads CASSKDGNSPLHF. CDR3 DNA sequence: TGTGCCAGCAGCAAGGACGGTAATTCACCCCTCCACTTT.

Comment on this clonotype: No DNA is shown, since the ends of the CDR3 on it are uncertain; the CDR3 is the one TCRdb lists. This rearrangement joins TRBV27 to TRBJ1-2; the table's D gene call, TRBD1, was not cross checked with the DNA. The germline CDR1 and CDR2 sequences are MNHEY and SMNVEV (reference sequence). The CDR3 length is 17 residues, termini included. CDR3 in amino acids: CASSLSLRGSLFYGYTF.

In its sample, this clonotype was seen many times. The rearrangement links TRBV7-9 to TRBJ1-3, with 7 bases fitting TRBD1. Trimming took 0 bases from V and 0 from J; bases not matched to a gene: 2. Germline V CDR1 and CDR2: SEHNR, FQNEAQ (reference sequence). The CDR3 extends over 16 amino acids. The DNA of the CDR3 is TGTGCCAGCAGCTTAGCGGGACAGCGCTCTGGAAACACCATATATTTT. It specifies CASSLAGQRSGNTIYF.

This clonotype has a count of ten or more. CDR3 sequence: CASGYQPQHF. DNA for the CDR3: TGTGCCAGCGGATACCAGCCCCAGCATTTT. The V and J genes are TRBV28 and TRBJ1-5; D not resolved. The CDR3 length is 10 residues. Trimming left V 8 bases short and J 7 bases short, with 6 bases between. CDR1 and CDR2 (germline): MDHEN, SYDVKM.

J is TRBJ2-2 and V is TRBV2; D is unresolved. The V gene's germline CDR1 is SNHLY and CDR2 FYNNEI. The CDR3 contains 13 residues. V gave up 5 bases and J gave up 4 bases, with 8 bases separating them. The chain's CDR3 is CASSKQSTGELFF. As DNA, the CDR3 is TGTGCCAGCAGTAAACAGAGCACCGGGGAGCTGTTTTTT.

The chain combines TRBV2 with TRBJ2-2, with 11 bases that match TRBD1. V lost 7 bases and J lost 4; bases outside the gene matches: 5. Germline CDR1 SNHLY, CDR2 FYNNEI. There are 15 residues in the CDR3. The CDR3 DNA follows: TGTGCCAGCACCGACGGGACAGGGGGCACCGGGGAGCTGTTTTTT. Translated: CASTDGTGGTGELFF.

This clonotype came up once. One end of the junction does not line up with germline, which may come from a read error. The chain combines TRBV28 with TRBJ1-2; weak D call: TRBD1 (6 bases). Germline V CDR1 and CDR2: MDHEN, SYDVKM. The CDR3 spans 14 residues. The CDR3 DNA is TGTGCCAGCAGTCCGGACAGACTAAACTGTGGCTACACCTTC. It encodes CASSPDRLNCGYTF.

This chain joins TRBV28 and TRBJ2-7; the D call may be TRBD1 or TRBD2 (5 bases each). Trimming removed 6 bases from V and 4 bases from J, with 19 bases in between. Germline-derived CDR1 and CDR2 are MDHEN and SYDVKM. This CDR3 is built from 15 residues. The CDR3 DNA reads TGTGCCAGCAGCCGAGGGGCCCTGACGGCTTACGAGCAGTACTTC. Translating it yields CASSRGALTAYEQYF.

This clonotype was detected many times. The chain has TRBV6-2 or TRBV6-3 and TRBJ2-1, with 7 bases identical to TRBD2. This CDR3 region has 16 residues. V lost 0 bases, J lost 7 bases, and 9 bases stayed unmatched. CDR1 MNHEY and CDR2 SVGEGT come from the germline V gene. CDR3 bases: TGTGCCAGCAGTTACTCTGGCGGGAGTTTTAGTAATGAGCAGTTCTTC. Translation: CASSYSGGSFSNEQFF.

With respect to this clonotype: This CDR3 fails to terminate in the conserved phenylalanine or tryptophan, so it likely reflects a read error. The CDR3 coding sequence is TGTGCCAGCAGCTTGAAGGGCAGGGGGCAGGCAGAGACCCAGTACCTC. Amino acids: CASSLKGRGQAETQYL. The rearrangement links TRBV5-6 to TRBJ2-5; 8 nucleotides align to TRBD1. The CDR3 length is 16 residues. The J segment lost 4 bases and the V segment lost 1 base, leaving 9 bases of the junction unmatched. Germline V gives CDR1 SGHDT, CDR2 YYEEEE.

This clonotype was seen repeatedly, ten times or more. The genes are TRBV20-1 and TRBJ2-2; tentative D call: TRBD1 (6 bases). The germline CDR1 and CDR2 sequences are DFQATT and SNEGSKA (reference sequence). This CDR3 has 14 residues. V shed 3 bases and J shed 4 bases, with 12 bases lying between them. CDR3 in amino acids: CSASKKTGTGELFF. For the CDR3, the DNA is TGCAGTGCTAGTAAAAAGACAGGCACCGGGGAGCTGTTTTTT.

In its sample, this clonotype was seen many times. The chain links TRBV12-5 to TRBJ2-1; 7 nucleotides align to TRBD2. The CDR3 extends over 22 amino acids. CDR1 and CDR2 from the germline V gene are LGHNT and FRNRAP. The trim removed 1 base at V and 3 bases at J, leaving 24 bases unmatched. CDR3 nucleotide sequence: TGTGCTAGTGGTTTGGCCGTCCTATATCTTGGTGTAAGGCGGGAGAACTACAATGAGCAGTTCTTC. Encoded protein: CASGLAVLYLGVRRENYNEQFF.

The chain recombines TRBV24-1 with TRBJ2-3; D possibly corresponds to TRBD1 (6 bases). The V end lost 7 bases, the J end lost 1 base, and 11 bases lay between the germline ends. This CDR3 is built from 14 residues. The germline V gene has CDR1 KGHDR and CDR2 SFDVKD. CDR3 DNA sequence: TGTGCCACCAGCGAGACAGGAGGCACAGATACGCAGTATTTT. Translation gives CATSETGGTDTQYF.

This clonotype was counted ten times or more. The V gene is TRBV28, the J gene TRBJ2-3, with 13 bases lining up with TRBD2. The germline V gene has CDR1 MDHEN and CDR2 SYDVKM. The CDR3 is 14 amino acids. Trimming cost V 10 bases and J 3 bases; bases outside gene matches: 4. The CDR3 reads CATRLAGGTDTQYF. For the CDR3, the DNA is TGTGCCACCAGACTAGCGGGGGGAACAGATACGCAGTATTTT.

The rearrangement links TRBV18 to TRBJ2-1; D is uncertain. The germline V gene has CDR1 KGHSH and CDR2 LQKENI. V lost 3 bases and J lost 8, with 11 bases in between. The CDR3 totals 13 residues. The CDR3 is CASSPPRGDEQFF. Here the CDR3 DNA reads TGTGCCAGCTCACCGCCCCGTGGGGATGAGCAGTTCTTC.

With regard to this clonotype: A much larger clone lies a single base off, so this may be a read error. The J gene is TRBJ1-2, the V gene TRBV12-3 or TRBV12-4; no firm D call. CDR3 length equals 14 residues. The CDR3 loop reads CAGSLAEANYGYTF. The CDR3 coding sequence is TGTGCCGGCAGTTTAGCAGAAGCTAACTATGGCTACACCTTC.